This entry lists 20 T cell receptor beta chains sequenced from one sample in a study of cytomegalovirus exposure and HLA in healthy donors. The PCR employed 60 Vbeta primers together with 13 Jbeta primers. Profiling relied on immunoSEQ multiplex PCR, and the TCRdb table lists in-frame clones only, not all of them. The repertoire holds 210,000 or so clones, with 85% to 90% as singletons. Material for sequencing was PBMCs. These receptors originate from a man younger than 40 in good health and CMV-seronegative.

The chain has TRBV19 and TRBJ1-1, with 7 bases identical to TRBD1. V shed 7 bases, J shed 5 bases, and the junction held 19 bases outside the gene matches. CDR3 length: 17 amino acids. Per the germline V gene, CDR1 is LNHDA and CDR2 is SQIVND (reference sequence). The CDR3 loop reads CASNPRLGQDVRTEAFF. The CDR3 coding sequence is TGTGCCAGTAATCCAAGACTCGGACAGGACGTAAGGACTGAAGCTTTCTTT.

The chain has TRBV6-1 and TRBJ1-2; D is undetermined. The CDR3 extends over 12 amino acids. The germline V and J ends were trimmed by 2 bases and 5 bases, with 6 bases remaining between them. Germline CDR1 is MNHNS and CDR2 is SASEGT. In DNA form, the CDR3 reads TGTGCCAGCAGTGAACTGAGTTATGGCTACACCTTC. Translated, it gives CASSELSYGYTF.

V gene TRBV19 combines with J gene TRBJ2-7; D gene uncertain. V was clipped by 5 bases and J by 1 base, with 12 bases between them. From germline, CDR1 is LNHDA and CDR2 SQIVND (reference sequence). This CDR3 has 14 residues. CDR3 DNA: TGTGCCAGTAGTGCGTATACCGGGTCCTACGAGCAGTACTTC. Encoded protein: CASSAYTGSYEQYF.

This chain joins TRBV9 and TRBJ1-5; D unclear. CDR3 length: 19 residues. V lost 4 bases to trimming and J lost 2 bases, with 25 bases between them. CDR1 and CDR2 from the germline V gene are SGDLS and YYNGEE. In DNA, the CDR3 is TGTGCCAGCAGCCCGAGGGATGGGTCTACCCCTGGGGGCAATCAGCCCCAGCATTTT. It is translated as CASSPRDGSTPGGNQPQHF.

This chain links TRBV27 with TRBJ2-3; 12 nucleotides agree with TRBD2. The CDR3 consists of 13 residues. V shed 7 bases and J 7 bases; nucleotides not matched to a gene: 3. Germline V lookup: CDR1 MNHEY, CDR2 SMNVEV (reference sequence). The CDR3 here is CASTSGGANTQYF. The CDR3, as DNA: TGTGCCAGCACTAGCGGGGGGGCAAATACGCAGTATTTT.

The rearrangement uses TRBV5-1 and TRBJ2-2; 7 nucleotides match TRBD2. The CDR3 is 16 residues long. Germline-derived CDR1 and CDR2 are SGHRS and YFSETQ. Unmatched junction bases numbered 8, after V lost 6 bases and J lost 0 bases. The DNA of the CDR3 is TGCGCCAGCACCCTTGAAAGCGGGGCGAACACCGGGGAGCTGTTTTTT. Its translation is CASTLESGANTGELFF.

The chain uses TRBV27 and TRBJ2-1, with 10 bases aligning to TRBD2. This CDR3 is built from 17 residues. V lost 7 bases and J lost 9; bases outside the gene matches: 18. Per germline, CDR1 MNHEY and CDR2 SMNVEV (reference sequence). CDR3: CASTGTPLAGPRREQFF. CDR3 DNA sequence: TGTGCCAGCACCGGGACACCACTAGCGGGACCCCGACGTGAGCAGTTCTTC.

The chain combines TRBV5-1 with TRBJ2-7, with no clear D. In germline, CDR1 is SGHRS, CDR2 YFSETQ. With 8 bases removed from V and 1 base from J, the gap between germline ends came to 19 bases. CDR3 length: 15 amino acids. CDR3 in amino acids: CASRSNSLGSYEQYF. The CDR3 DNA sequence: TGCGCCAGTCGATCGAACAGCCTCGGATCCTACGAGCAGTACTTC. Supplemented by reference TRBV5-1 and TRBJ2-7, the full variable domain reads KAGVTQTPRYLIKTRGQQVTLSCSPISGHRSVSWYQQTPGQGLQFLFEYFSETQRNKGNFPGRFSGRQFSNSRSEMNVSTLELGDSALYLCASRSNSLGSYEQYFGPGTRLTVT.

The chain links TRBV6-4 to TRBJ1-5, with a tentative D call TRBD1 (6 bases). V lost 2 bases and J 6 bases, leaving 11 bases between the germline ends. Germline lookup yields CDR1 MRHNA and CDR2 SNTAGT. CDR3 length equals 14 residues. The CDR3: CASSDPQDSQPQHF. In DNA form, the CDR3 reads TGTGCCAGCAGTGACCCGCAGGACAGTCAGCCCCAGCATTTT.

The rearrangement uses TRBV7-2 and TRBJ2-3; 7 nucleotides match TRBD2. V shed 1 base and J 1 base; nucleotides not matched to a gene: 5. CDR1 is SGHTA and CDR2 is FQGNSA in the germline V gene. The CDR3 has 16 amino acids. The CDR3 region is CASSLVSGVGTDTQYF. CDR3 in DNA: TGTGCCAGCAGCTTAGTCAGCGGGGTCGGCACAGATACGCAGTATTTT.

In nucleotides, the CDR3 is TGTGCCAGCTCACCTCGGGAGACGACCTACAATGAGCAGTTCTTC. It translates to CASSPRETTYNEQFF. The genes are TRBV18 and TRBJ2-1, with D possibly TRBD2 on 6 matching bases. CDR1 is KGHSH, CDR2 LQKENI, per germline. V was pared by 3 bases and J by 2 bases, with 11 bases between. The length of the CDR3 is 15 residues.

The chain has TRBV27 and TRBJ1-1; D unclear. The V end lost 7 bases, the J end lost 11 bases, and 17 bases lay between the germline ends. Germline CDR1 reads MNHEY; CDR2 reads SMNVEV (reference sequence). This CDR3 has 12 residues. CDR3 DNA sequence: TGTGCCAGCAAGGGAGGAGGGAATAAGGCTTTCTTT. Translation gives CASKGGGNKAFF.

The J gene is TRBJ1-1, the V gene TRBV5-1, with 9 positions matching TRBD1. CDR1 is SGHRS, CDR2 YFSETQ, per germline. This CDR3 has 14 residues. With V trimmed by 7 bases and J by 0 bases, 4 bases remained unmatched. The CDR3 DNA sequence: TGCGCCAGCGCAACAGGGGGCGTGAACACTGAAGCTTTCTTT. It encodes CASATGGVNTEAFF. The entire variable domain, with the rest obtained from reference TRBV5-1 and TRBJ1-1, is as follows: KAGVTQTPRYLIKTRGQQVTLSCSPISGHRSVSWYQQTPGQGLQFLFEYFSETQRNKGNFPGRFSGRQFSNSRSEMNVSTLELGDSALYLCASATGGVNTEAFFGQGTRLTVV.

The CDR3 here is CAWSRGANQPQHF. CDR3 coding DNA: TGTGCCTGGAGTCGGGGGGCCAATCAGCCCCAGCATTTT. This chain joins TRBV30 and TRBJ1-5; D is possibly TRBD1 (6 bases). V was shortened by 2 bases and J by 3 bases, with 8 bases between the two germline ends. Germline V gives CDR1 GTSNPN, CDR2 SVGIG (reference sequence). The CDR3 totals 13 residues. The full variable domain, rest sourced from reference TRBV30 and TRBJ1-5, is SQTIHQWPATLVQPVGSPLSLECTVEGTSNPNLYWYRQAAGRGLQLLFYSVGIGQISSEVPQNLSASRPQDRQFILSSKKLLLSDSGFYLCAWSRGANQPQHFGDGTRLSIL.

The chain employs TRBV2 and TRBJ2-6; a possible D gene is TRBD1 (6 bases). This CDR3 comprises 17 residues. Germline assignment: CDR1 SNHLY and CDR2 FYNNEI. CDR3 DNA sequence: TGTGCAACCAGCCCACGACAGGTCCTCTCTGGGGCCAACGTCCTGACTTTC. Translated, it gives CATSPRQVLSGANVLTF.

This clone has more than one count but fewer than ten. This chain connects TRBV7-9 to TRBJ1-2, with TRBD1 identical over 9 bases. CDR1 and CDR2 (germline): SEHNR, FQNEAQ (reference sequence). The CDR3 length is 14 residues. The V gene end was trimmed by 7 bases and the J gene end by 6 bases; junction bases not matched to a gene: 9. DNA for the CDR3: TGTGCCAGCACCGACCAGGGGACAGGGAATGGCTACACCTTC. Encoded protein: CASTDQGTGNGYTF.

The chain is built from TRBV28 and TRBJ2-1; maybe TRBD2 (7 bases). The CDR3 extends over 13 amino acids. V lost 8 bases and J lost 9, with 17 bases in between. Germline CDR1 and CDR2: MDHEN and SYDVKM. CDR3 sequence (DNA): TGTGCCAGCGCCCTTCTGGGAGGGGGTGAGCAGTTCTTC. It translates to CASALLGGGEQFF.

This clone occurred once. The CDR3 region is CASSERTSGFNEQFF. CDR3 sequence (DNA): TGTGCCAGCAGTGAAAGGACTAGCGGGTTTAATGAGCAGTTCTTC. V usage is TRBV25-1 and J usage is TRBJ2-1; 11 bases are shared with TRBD2. The germline V gene encodes CDR1 MGHDK and CDR2 SYGVNS. V shed 2 bases and J 7 bases; nucleotides not matched to a gene: 4. This CDR3 comprises 15 residues.

The chain carries TRBV6-4 and TRBJ1-4, with D hard to call. Germline V gives CDR1 MRHNA, CDR2 SNTAGT. There are 11 residues in the CDR3. The V and J ends lost 11 bases and 7 bases respectively, with 11 bases between them. CDR3 amino acids: CAPSGSEKLFF. The CDR3 DNA reads as TGTGCCCCCTCGGGATCTGAAAAACTGTTTTTT.

This clone was observed a few times. The chain has TRBV18 and TRBJ2-5; weak D call: TRBD1 (5 bases). The CDR3 totals 13 residues. CDR1 and CDR2 (germline): KGHSH, LQKENI. The V and J ends lost 0 bases and 5 bases respectively, with 7 bases between them. The CDR3: CASSPPQGETQYF. In DNA, the CDR3 is TGTGCCAGCTCACCACCTCAGGGTGAGACCCAGTACTTC.